This T cell receptor (beta chain) was identified in a study of monozygotic twins with inflammatory bowel disease. Study conclusions and caveats: Healthy twins shared more clonotypes with others than IBD patients, most markedly active ones. Data gave no support to a single strong signal or clonotype associated with IBD.

Every TCR library used approximately 3,200 ng of total RNA. A template switching step added UMIs, each with a 6-nucleotide sample barcode. TCRdb re-analyzed the 5' RACE reads; it lists each CDR3 protein once, without DNA. Here the sample table reports about 160,000 distinct CDR3 sequences. The germline CDR1 and CDR2 sequences are MDHEN and SYDVKM. This CDR3 contains 16 residues. On this clonotype: Its target is unknown.

The TCR sequence derives from a human donor with ulcerative colitis or Crohn's disease, or a healthy co-twin of an affected twin (not recorded which). The chain uses TRBV28 and TRBJ2-3; TCRdb designates TRBD2, a call that cannot be tested without DNA. What was sequenced was blood. CDR3 region: CASSSNSREGSDTQYF. The full variable domain, with the rest looked up from reference TRBV28 and TRBJ2-3, is DVKVTQSSRYLVKRTGEKVFLECVQDMDHENMFWYRQDPGLGLRLIYFSYDVKMKEKGDIPEGYSVSREKKERFSLILESASTNQTSMYLCASSSNSREGSDTQYFGPGTRLTVL.